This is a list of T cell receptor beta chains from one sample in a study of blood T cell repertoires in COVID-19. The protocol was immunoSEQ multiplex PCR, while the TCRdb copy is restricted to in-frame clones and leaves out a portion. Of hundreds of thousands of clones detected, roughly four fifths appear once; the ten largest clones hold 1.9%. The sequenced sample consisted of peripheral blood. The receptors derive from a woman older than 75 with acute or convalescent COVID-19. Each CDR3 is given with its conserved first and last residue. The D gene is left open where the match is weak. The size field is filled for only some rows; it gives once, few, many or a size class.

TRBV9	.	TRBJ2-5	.	TGTGCCAGCAGCGGGACAATTAACCCCCAAGAGACCCAGTACTTC	CASSGTINPQETQYF
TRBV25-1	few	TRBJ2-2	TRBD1	TGTGCCAGTACGGGACAGGGCACCGGGGAGCTGTTTTTT	CASTGQGTGELFF
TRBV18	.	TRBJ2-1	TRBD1	TGTGCCACGACAGGGAACCCCTCCTACAATGAGCAGTTCTTC	CATTGNPSYNEQFF
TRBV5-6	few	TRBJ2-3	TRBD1	TGTGCCAGCAGCCGGACAGGGGGGTCAGATACGCAGTATTTT	CASSRTGGSDTQYF
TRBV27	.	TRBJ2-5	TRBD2	TGTGCCAGCAGCCCACTTTCGGGAGGGCCTCGGGAGACCCAGTACTTC	CASSPLSGGPRETQYF
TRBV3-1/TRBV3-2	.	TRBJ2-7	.	TGTGCCAGCAGCCCCAGGGGAACTAACGAGCAGTACTTC	CASSPRGTNEQYF
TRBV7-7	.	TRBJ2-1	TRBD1	TGTGCCAGCAGCCCAGGGACAGGTAATTACCGTGAGCAGTTCTTC	CASSPGTGNYREQFF
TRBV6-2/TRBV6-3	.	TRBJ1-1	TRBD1	TGTGCCAGCAGTACAGGGGAAAACACTGAAGCTTTCTTT	CASSTGENTEAFF
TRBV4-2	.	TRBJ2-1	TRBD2	TGTGCCAGCAGCCAAGATGGGGCTAGCGGGAGACGGGGCAATGAGCAGTTCTTC	CASSQDGASGRRGNEQFF
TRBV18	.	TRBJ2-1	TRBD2	TGTGCCAGCTCAACCATGAGAGCGGGAGATGAGCAGTTCTTC	CASSTMRAGDEQFF
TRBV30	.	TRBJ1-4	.	TGTGCCTGGAGTTGGGGGGGCACTAATGAAAAACTGTTTTTT	CAWSWGGTNEKLFF
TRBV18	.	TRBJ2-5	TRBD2	TGTGCCAGCTCCAAGCGGGGGAATCAAGAGACCCAGTACTTC	CASSKRGNQETQYF
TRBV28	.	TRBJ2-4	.	TGTGCCAGCAGTTTATCGGGGAAAGCCAAAAACATTCAGTACTTC	CASSLSGKAKNIQYF
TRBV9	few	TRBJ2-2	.	TGTGCCAGCAGCGTAGGTGCGGAAGCGAACACCGGGGAGCTGTTTTTT	CASSVGAEANTGELFF
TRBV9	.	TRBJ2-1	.	TGTGCCAGCAGCGTAGCTCTAGAATCCTACAATGAGCAGTTCTTC	CASSVALESYNEQFF
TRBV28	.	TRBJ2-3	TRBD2	TGTGCCAGCAGTTATAGAGCGGGAGTTAGCACAGATACGCAGTATTTT	CASSYRAGVSTDTQYF
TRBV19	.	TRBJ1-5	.	TGTGCCAGTAGTATCAATGGAGCGGGCAATCAGCCCCAGCATTTT	CASSINGAGNQPQHF
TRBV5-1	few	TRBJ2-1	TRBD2	TGCGCCAGCAGCCACCGACTAGCGGGAGAAAATGAGCAGTTCTTC	CASSHRLAGENEQFF
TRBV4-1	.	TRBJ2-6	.	TGCGCCAGCAGCCAAGCTGAAGGGGCTGGGGCCAACGTCCTGACTTTC	CASSQAEGAGANVLTF
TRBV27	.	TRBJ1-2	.	TGTGCCAGCTCCTCTGGGAGTGGCTACACCTTC	CASSSGSGYTF
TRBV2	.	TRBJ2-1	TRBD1	TGTGCCAGCAGTGGACAAGGGGGCAAGGTGTACAATGAGCAGTTCTTC	CASSGQGGKVYNEQFF
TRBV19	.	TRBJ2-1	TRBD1	TGTGCCAGTAGCCCCGTGGACAGGGCCTACAATGAGCAGTTCTTC	CASSPVDRAYNEQFF
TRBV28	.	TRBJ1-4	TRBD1	TGTGCCAGCAGTTCCACAGGGGTGAATGAAAAACTGTTTTTT	CASSSTGVNEKLFF
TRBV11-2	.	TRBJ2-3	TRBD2	TGTGCCAGCAGTCGTAGTAACGGGAGGGGCACAGATACGCAGTATTTT	CASSRSNGRGTDTQYF
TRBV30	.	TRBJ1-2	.	TGTGCCCGTGGGCGCCTGGCCTATGGCTACACCTTC	CARGRLAYGYTF
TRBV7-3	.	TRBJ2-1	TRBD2	TGTGCCAGCAGCTTAAAGACTAGCGGGAGCAATGAGCAGTTCTTC	CASSLKTSGSNEQFF
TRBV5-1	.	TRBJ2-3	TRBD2	TGCGCCAGCAGCTTCCTAGCGGGAACCAGCACAGATACGCAGTATTTT	CASSFLAGTSTDTQYF
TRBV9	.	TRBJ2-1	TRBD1	TGTGCCAGCAGCGTAGGCGGGACAGGCAATGAGCAGTTCTTC	CASSVGGTGNEQFF
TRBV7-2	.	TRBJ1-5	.	TGTGCCAGCAGCGAAAGACTAAATCAGCCCCAGCATTTT	CASSERLNQPQHF
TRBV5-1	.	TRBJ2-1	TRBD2	TGCGCCAGCAGCTTGGAAGGCGGGAGCTCCTACAATGAGCAGTTCTTC	CASSLEGGSSYNEQFF
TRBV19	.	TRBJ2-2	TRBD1	TGTGCCAGTAGTGCCAGACAGGGTGGAAACACCGGGGAGCTGTTTTTT	CASSARQGGNTGELFF
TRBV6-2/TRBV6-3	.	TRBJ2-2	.	TGTGCCAGCAGCAGGCTCAGGGGCTCCGGGGAGCTGTTTTTT	CASSRLRGSGELFF
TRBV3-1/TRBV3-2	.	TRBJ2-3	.	TGTGCCAGCAGCCCTCTGAGGCGGGATACGCAGTATTTT	CASSPLRRDTQYF
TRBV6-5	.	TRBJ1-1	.	TGTGCCAGCAGGACGACAGGGAACACTGAAGCTTTCTTT	CASRTTGNTEAFF
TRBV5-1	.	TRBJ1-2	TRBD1	TGCGCCAGCAGCTTGGGACAGGGCGACTACGGCTACACCTTC	CASSLGQGDYGYTF
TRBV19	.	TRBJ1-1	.	TGTGCCAGTAGTATGGCGCGCATGGGCAACTTAATGAACACTGAAGCTTTCTTT	CASSMARMGNLMNTEAFF
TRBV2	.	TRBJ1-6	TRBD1	TGTGCCAGCAGTGTAAGACAGGGTGGTTCACCCCTCCACTTT	CASSVRQGGSPLHF
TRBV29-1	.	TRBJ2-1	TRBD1	TGCAGCGTTGGGACCGGGACAGGGAACAATGAGCAGTTCTTC	CSVGTGTGNNEQFF
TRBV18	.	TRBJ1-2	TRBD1	TGTGCCAGCTCACCACGAACAGGGGACTATGGCTACACCTTC	CASSPRTGDYGYTF
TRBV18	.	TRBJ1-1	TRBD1	TGTGCCAGCTCAGGGGACAGGGGGCTTACTGAAGCTTTCTTT	CASSGDRGLTEAFF
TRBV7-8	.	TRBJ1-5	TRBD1	TGTGCCAGCAGCTTAGACCGGGACAGGGCCAAACAGCCCCAGCATTTT	CASSLDRDRAKQPQHF
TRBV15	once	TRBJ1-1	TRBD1	TGTGCCACCAGCAGAGAGAACAGGGGGGAGGCGGCTTTCTTT	CATSRENRGEAAFF
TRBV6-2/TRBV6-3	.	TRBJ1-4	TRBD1	TGTGCCAGCAGTTACTCCACAGGGGGTATGGAAAAACTGTTTTTT	CASSYSTGGMEKLFF
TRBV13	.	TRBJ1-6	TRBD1	TGTGCCAGCAGCTTAGGGGGACAGGGTTCACCCCTCCACTTT	CASSLGGQGSPLHF
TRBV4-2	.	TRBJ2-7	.	TGTGCCAGCAGCCAAGACACGGTCGCACGGGAGCAGTACTTC	CASSQDTVAREQYF
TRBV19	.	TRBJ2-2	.	TGTGCCAGTAGTATTCTGGGAAAAGGGGTGAACACCGGGGAGCTGTTTTTT	CASSILGKGVNTGELFF
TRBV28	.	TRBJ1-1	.	TGTGCCAGCAGTTTACTTGGGAGGAACACTGAAGCTTTCTTT	CASSLLGRNTEAFF
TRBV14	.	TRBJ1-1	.	TGTGCCAGCAGCGTAAGACCGGGAACCACTGAAGCTTTCTTT	CASSVRPGTTEAFF
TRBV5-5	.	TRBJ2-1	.	TGTGCCAGCAGCTTGAGCGCCCGGAATAATGAGCAGTTCTTC	CASSLSARNNEQFF
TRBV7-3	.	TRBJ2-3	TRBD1	TGTGCCAGCAGCTTAAACCGGGACAGGTTCACAGATACGCAGTATTTT	CASSLNRDRFTDTQYF
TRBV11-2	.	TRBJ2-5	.	TGTGCCAGCAGCCCTAGTCGGGAGACCCAGTACTTC	CASSPSRETQYF
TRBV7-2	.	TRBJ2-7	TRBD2	TGTGCCAGCAGCTTACTAGCGGGGCAGTCCTACGAGCAGTACTTC	CASSLLAGQSYEQYF
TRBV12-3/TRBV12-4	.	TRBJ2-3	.	TGTGCCAGCAGTCCCCGGGGAGATACGCAGTATTTT	CASSPRGDTQYF
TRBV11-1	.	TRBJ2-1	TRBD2	TGTGCCAGCGGGACTCAGGCGGGGGCCTACAATGAGCAGTTCTTC	CASGTQAGAYNEQFF
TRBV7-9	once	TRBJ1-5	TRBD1	TGTGCCAGCAGCACCGGGACAGGGGTGGGGCAGCCCCAGCATTTT	CASSTGTGVGQPQHF
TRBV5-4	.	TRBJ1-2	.	TGTGCCAGCAGCGGCACCGACCGGGATGGCTACACCTTC	CASSGTDRDGYTF
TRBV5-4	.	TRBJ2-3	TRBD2	TGTGCCAGCAGCCCCGGGACTAGCGGTGCCCGACTCGCAGATACGCAGTATTTT	CASSPGTSGARLADTQYF
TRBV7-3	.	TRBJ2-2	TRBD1	TGTGCCAGCAGGGAACAGACAGGGATCACCGGGGAGCTGTTTTTT	CASREQTGITGELFF
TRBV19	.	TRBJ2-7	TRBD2	TGTGCCAGTCAACCTACTAGCGGGAATTTCCACGAGCAGTACTTC	CASQPTSGNFHEQYF
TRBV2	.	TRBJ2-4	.	TGTGCCAGCAGTGGGCTCCAGGGGATAGGGAACATTCAGTACTTC	CASSGLQGIGNIQYF